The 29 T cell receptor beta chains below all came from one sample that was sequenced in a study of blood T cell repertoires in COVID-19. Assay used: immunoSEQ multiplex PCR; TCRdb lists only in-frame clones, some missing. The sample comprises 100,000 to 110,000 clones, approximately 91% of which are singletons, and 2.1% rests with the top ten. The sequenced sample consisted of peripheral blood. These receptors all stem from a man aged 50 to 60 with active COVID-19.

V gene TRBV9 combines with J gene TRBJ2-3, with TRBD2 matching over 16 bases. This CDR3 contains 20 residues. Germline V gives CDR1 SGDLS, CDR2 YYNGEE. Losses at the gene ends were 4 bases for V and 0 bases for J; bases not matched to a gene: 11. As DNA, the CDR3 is TGTGCCAGCAGCATACGTTCCGGGACTAGCGGGGGGGGAAGCACAGATACGCAGTATTTT. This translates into CASSIRSGTSGGGSTDTQYF.

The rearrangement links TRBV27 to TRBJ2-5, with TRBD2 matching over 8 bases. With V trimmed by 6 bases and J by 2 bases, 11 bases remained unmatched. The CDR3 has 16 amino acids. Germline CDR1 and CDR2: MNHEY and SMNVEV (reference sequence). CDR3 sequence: CASRLFSGRPQETQYF. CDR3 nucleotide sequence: TGTGCCAGCAGACTTTTCAGCGGGAGACCACAAGAGACCCAGTACTTC.

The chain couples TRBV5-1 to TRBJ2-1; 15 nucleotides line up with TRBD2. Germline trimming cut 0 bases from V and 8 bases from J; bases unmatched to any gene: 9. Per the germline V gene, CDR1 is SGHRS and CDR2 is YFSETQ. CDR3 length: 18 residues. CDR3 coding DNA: TGCGCCAGCAGCTTGGTTACCGGGACTAGCGGGAGGACCCATGAGCAGTTCTTC. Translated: CASSLVTGTSGRTHEQFF.

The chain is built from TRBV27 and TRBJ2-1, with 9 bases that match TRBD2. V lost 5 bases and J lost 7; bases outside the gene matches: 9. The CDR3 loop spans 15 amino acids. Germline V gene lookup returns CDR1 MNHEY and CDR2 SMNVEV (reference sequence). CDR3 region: CASSQTSGVLNEQFF. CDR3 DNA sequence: TGTGCCAGCAGTCAGACTAGCGGAGTACTTAATGAGCAGTTCTTC.

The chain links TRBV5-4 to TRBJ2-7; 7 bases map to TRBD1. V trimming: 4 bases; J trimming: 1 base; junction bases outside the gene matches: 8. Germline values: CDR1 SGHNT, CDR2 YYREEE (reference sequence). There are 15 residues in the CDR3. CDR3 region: CASSKNRGQSYEQYF. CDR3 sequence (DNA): TGTGCCAGCAGCAAGAACAGGGGCCAGTCCTACGAGCAGTACTTC.

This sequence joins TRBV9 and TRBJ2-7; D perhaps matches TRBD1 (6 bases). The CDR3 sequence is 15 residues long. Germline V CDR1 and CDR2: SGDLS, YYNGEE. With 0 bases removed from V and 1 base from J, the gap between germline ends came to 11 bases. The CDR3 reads CASSVGSTGSYEQYF. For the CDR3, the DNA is TGTGCCAGCAGCGTAGGAAGTACAGGGTCCTACGAGCAGTACTTC.

CDR3 amino acids: CASSTGGGSSYNEQFF. As DNA, the CDR3 is TGTGCCAGCAGCACGGGGGGCGGTAGCTCCTACAATGAGCAGTTCTTC. V is TRBV7-2 and J is TRBJ2-1, with D possibly TRBD2 on 7 matching bases. Germline lookup yields CDR1 SGHTA and CDR2 FQGNSA. This CDR3 is built from 16 residues. Trimming pared 5 bases from V and 0 bases from J, leaving 14 bases between.

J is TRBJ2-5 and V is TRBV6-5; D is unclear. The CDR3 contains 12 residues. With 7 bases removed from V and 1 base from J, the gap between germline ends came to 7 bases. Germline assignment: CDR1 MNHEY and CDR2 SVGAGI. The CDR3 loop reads CASTSVQETQYF. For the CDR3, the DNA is TGTGCCAGCACCAGCGTCCAAGAGACCCAGTACTTC.

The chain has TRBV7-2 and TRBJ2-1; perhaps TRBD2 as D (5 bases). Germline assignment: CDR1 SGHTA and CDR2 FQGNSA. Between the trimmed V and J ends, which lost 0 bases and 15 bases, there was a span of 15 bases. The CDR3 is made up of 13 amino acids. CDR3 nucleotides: TGTGCCAGCAGCTTAGCGTATCCGGAGGAAACGTTCTTC. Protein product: CASSLAYPEETFF. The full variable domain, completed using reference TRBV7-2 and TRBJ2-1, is GAGVSQSPSNKVTEKGKDVELRCDPISGHTALYWYRQSLGQGLEFLIYFQGNSAPDKSGLPSDRFSAERTGGSVSTLTIQRTQQEDSAVYLCASSLAYPEETFFGPGTRLTVL.

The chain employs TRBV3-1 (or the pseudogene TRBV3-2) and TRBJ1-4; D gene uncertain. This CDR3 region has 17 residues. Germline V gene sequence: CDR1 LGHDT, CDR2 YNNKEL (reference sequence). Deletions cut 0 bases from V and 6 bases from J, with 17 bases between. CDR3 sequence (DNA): TGTGCCAGCAGCCAAGAGTCCAGGAGGGCCTGGTATGAAAAACTGTTTTTT. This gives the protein CASSQESRRAWYEKLFF.

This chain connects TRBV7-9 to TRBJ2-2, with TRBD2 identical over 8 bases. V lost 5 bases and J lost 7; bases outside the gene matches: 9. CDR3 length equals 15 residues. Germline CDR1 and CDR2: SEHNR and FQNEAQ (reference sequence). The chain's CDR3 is CASSRAGGGNGELFF. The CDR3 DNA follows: TGTGCCAGCAGCCGCGCGGGGGGAGGAAACGGGGAGCTGTTTTTT.

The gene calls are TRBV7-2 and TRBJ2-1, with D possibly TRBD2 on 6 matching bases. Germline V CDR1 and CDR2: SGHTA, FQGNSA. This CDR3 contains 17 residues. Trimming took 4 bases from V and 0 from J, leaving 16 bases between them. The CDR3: CASSSLEGLNSYNEQFF. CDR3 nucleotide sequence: TGTGCCAGCAGCTCACTTGAGGGACTCAACTCCTACAATGAGCAGTTCTTC.

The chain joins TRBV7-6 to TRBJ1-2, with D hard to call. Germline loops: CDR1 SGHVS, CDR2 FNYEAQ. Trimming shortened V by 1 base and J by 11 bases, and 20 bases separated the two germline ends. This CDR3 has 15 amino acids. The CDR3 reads CASSLEPRSPVEYTF. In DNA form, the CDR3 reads TGTGCCAGCAGCTTAGAACCCCGGTCCCCGGTTGAGTACACCTTC.

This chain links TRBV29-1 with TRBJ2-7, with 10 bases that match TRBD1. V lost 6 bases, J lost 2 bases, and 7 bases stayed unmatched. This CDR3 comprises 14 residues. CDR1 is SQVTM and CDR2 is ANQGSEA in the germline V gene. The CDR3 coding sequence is TGCAGCGTCGCAGGGACAGGGGACCCCTACGAGCAGTACTTC. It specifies CSVAGTGDPYEQYF.

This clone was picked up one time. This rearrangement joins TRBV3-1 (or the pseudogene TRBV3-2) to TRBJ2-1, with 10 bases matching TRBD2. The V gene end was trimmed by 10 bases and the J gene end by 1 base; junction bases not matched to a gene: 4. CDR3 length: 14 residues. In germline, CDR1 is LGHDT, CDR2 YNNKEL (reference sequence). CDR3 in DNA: TGTGCCACTCGGACTAGCGGATCCTACAATGAGCAGTTCTTC. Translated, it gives CATRTSGSYNEQFF.

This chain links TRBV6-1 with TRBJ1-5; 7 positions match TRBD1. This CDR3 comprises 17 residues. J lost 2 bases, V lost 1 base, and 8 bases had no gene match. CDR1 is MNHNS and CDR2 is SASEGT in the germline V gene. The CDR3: CASSEDPQGVGNQPQHF. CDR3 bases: TGTGCCAGCAGTGAAGACCCGCAGGGGGTAGGCAATCAGCCCCAGCATTTT.

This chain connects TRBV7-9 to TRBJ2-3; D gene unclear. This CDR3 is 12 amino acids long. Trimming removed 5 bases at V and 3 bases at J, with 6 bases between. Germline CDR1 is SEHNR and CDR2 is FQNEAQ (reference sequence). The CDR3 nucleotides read TGTGCCAGCAGCACGCGTACAGATACGCAGTATTTT. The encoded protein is CASSTRTDTQYF.

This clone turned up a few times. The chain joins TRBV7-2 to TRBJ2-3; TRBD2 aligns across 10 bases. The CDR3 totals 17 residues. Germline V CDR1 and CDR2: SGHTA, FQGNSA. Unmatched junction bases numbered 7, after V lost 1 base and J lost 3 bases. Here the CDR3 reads CASSLGSSGSSTDTQYF. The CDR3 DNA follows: TGTGCCAGCAGCTTAGGATCTAGCGGGAGTTCAACAGATACGCAGTATTTT.

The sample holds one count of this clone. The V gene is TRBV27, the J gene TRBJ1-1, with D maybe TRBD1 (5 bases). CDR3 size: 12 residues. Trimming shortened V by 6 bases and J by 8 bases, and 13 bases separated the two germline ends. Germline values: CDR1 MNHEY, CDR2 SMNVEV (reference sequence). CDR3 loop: CASRTAGLEAFF. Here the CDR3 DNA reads TGTGCCAGCAGGACGGCGGGGCTCGAAGCTTTCTTT.

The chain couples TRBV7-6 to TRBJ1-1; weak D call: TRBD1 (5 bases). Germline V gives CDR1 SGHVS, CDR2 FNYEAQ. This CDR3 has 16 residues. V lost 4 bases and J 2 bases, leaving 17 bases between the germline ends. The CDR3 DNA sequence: TGTGCCAGCAGCTCAAGGGGAGGACACTCAAACACTGAAGCTTTCTTT. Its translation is CASSSRGGHSNTEAFF. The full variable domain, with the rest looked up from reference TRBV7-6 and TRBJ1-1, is GAGVSQSPRYKVTKRGQDVALRCDPISGHVSLYWYRQALGQGPEFLTYFNYEAQQDKSGLPNDRFSAERPEGSISTLTIQRTEQRDSAMYRCASSSRGGHSNTEAFFGQGTRLTVV.

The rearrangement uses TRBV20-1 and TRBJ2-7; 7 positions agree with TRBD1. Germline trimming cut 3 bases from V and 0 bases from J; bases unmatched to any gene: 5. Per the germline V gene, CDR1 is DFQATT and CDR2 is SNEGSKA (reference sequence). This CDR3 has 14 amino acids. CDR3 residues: CSASKDRSSYEQYV. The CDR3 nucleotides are TGCAGTGCTAGTAAGGACAGGAGCTCCTACGAGCAGTACGTC.

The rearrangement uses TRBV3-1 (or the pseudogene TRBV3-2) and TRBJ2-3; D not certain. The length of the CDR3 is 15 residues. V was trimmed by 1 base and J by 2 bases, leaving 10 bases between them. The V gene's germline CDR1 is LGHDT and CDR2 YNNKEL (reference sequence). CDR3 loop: CASSQGASPTDTQYF. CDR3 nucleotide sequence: TGTGCCAGCAGCCAAGGGGCCAGTCCCACAGATACGCAGTATTTT.

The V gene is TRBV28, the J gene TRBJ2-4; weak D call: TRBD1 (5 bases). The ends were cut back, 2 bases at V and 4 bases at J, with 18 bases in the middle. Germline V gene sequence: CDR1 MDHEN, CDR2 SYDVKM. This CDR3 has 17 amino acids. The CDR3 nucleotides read TGTGCCAGCAGTTTACTATGGCAACAGGCTACTAAAAACATTCAGTACTTC. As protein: CASSLLWQQATKNIQYF. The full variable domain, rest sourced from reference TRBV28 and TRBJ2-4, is DVKVTQSSRYLVKRTGEKVFLECVQDMDHENMFWYRQDPGLGLRLIYFSYDVKMKEKGDIPEGYSVSREKKERFSLILESASTNQTSMYLCASSLLWQQATKNIQYFGAGTRLSVL.

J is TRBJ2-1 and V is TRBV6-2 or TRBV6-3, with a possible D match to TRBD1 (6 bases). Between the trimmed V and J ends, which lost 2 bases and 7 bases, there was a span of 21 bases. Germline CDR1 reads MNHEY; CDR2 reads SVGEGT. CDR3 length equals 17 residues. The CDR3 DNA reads TGTGCCAGCAGTTACAATCGAAGGCAGGGGCAGAGAAATGAGCAGTTCTTC. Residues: CASSYNRRQGQRNEQFF.

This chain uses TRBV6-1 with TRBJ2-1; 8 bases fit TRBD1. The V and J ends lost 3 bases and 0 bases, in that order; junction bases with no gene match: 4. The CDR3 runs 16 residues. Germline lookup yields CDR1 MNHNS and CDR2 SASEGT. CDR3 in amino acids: CASSDPQGGSYNEQFF. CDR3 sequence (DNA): TGTGCCAGCAGTGATCCACAGGGGGGCTCCTACAATGAGCAGTTCTTC.

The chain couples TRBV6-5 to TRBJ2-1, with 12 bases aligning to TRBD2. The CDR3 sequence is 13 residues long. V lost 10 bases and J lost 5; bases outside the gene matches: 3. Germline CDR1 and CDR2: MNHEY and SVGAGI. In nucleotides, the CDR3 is TGTGCCACTCTAGCGGGAGGGAACAATGAGCAGTTCTTC. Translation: CATLAGGNNEQFF.

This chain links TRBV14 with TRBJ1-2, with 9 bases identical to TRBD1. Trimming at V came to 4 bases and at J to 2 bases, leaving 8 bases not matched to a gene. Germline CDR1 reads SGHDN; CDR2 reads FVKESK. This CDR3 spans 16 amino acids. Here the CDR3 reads CASSPLRDRENYGYTF. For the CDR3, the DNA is TGTGCCAGCAGCCCTCTCCGGGACAGGGAAAACTATGGCTACACCTTC.

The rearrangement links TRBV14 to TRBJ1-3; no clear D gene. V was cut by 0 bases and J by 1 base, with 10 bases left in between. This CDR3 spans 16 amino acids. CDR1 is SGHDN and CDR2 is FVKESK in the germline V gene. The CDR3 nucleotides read TGTGCCAGCAGCCAAGAAATCGCGCTATCTGGAAACACCATATATTTT. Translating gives CASSQEIALSGNTIYF.

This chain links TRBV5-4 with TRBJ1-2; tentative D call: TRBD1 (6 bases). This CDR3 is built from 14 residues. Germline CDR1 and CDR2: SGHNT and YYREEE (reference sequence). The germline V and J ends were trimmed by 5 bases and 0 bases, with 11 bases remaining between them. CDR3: CASSWDTANYGYTF. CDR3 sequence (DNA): TGTGCCAGCAGTTGGGACACCGCTAACTATGGCTACACCTTC.